This record covers a single T cell receptor (beta chain). The antigen is not known. Per germline, CDR1 ENHRY and CDR2 SYGVKD. Trimming cost V 4 bases and J 5 bases, with 5 bases left between them. The CDR3 consists of 11 residues. The data are from a study of cytomegalovirus exposure and HLA in healthy donors. Study outcomes and limitations: Later on, an analysis showed TCR association rates differing by HLA locus, with DRB1 the most and HLA-C the fewest.

PCR involved 60 Vbeta and 13 Jbeta primers. This table comes from immunoSEQ multiplex PCR, and its TCRdb copy is limited to in-frame clones, with some not included. The data contain roughly 130,000 clones, around 80% of them singletons. The clonotype originates from a boy under 10 years old in good health and CMV-seronegative. This chain connects TRBV10-3 to TRBJ1-1, with D unclear. The sample comprised PBMCs. The CDR3 DNA follows: TGTGCCATCAGTGGAGAAACTGAAGCTTTCTTT. Translation gives CAISGETEAFF.